This TCR beta chain comes out of a study of blood T cells in healthy people across ages. General study results and limits: TCR beta diversity was tightly associated with the proportion of naive T cells.

With regard to this clonotype: Its cognate antigen is unknown.

Germline V gene sequence: CDR1 SGHTA, CDR2 FQGNSA. Deletions cut 11 bases from V and 8 bases from J, with 27 bases between. There are 15 residues in the CDR3. Primed by a sample-barcoded 5' primer and a J-beta primer mix, a second PCR proceeded for about 7 to 12 cycles. Every molecule of cDNA carried a tag from a template-switch adaptor with 12 random nucleotides. Per sample, CDR3-containing paired-end reads numbered at least 2.5 million. TCRdb reprocessed the 5' RACE reads with MiXCR, giving one entry per CDR3 protein. Counted here are 750,000 to 850,000 distinct CDR3 sequences, roughly 25% occurring once; the ten biggest clones make up 3% to 4.5%. This sample also belongs to another study, concerning T cells of mothers and their children. As that report states: It was related mother-child pairs that showed slightly higher overlap than unrelated pairs, without reaching significance.

The sequencing input was blood. J is TRBJ1-1 and V is TRBV7-2, with a weak D call TRBD1 (6 bases). This sequence was found in a boy aged 5-17 years in good health. CDR3 region: CAGTLLSLGGPEAFF. CDR3 in DNA: TGTGCCGGCACCCTCTTATCGCTGGGGGGCCCCGAAGCTTTCTTT.